A single sample gave rise to the 20 T cell receptor beta chains below, sequenced in a study of cytomegalovirus exposure and HLA in healthy donors. The PCR was carried out with 60 Vbeta primers and 13 Jbeta primers. Generated by immunoSEQ multiplex PCR, the TCRdb table keeps only in-frame clones and is missing some. The table has 160,000 or so clones, almost 80% seen once; the top ten hold roughly 9.3%. The sequenced sample consisted of PBMCs. The receptor source for this set is a man aged 18 to 35 in good health and CMV-seropositive.

This chain links TRBV7-2 with TRBJ2-7, with TRBD2 identical over 9 bases. Germline V CDR1 and CDR2: SGHTA, FQGNSA. Unmatched junction bases numbered 6, after V lost 3 bases and J lost 0 bases. The CDR3 is 16 amino acids. CDR3 DNA: TGTGCCAGCAGCTTTCCTAGCGGGGCCAGCTCCTACGAGCAGTACTTC. This gives the protein CASSFPSGASSYEQYF.

This chain uses TRBV7-9 with TRBJ2-1, with TRBD2 matching over 7 bases. The trim removed 5 bases at V and 7 bases at J, leaving 11 bases unmatched. CDR1 is SEHNR and CDR2 is FQNEAQ in the germline V gene (reference sequence). The CDR3 spans 15 residues. This CDR3 is CASSPRTSYGNEQFF. CDR3 coding DNA: TGTGCCAGCAGCCCGAGGACTAGTTATGGAAATGAGCAGTTCTTC.

The DNA for the CDR3 is TGTGCCTGGAGTCCCCACCGAGGCACCGGGGAGCTGTTTTTT. Translation: CAWSPHRGTGELFF. The V call is TRBV30, the J call TRBJ2-2; D remains unclear. Looked up from germline, CDR1 is GTSNPN and CDR2 is SVGIG (reference sequence). CDR3 length: 14 residues. The V end was cut by 2 bases, the J end by 4 bases, with 11 bases between. Based on the CDR3 plus reference TRBV30 and TRBJ2-2, the full variable domain is SQTIHQWPATLVQPVGSPLSLECTVEGTSNPNLYWYRQAAGRGLQLLFYSVGIGQISSEVPQNLSASRPQDRQFILSSKKLLLSDSGFYLCAWSPHRGTGELFFGEGSRLTVL.

This clone occurred a few times. The V gene is TRBV19, the J gene TRBJ1-1; D is unclear. From germline, CDR1 is LNHDA and CDR2 SQIVND (reference sequence). The CDR3 covers 12 residues. V was trimmed by 7 bases and J by 1 base, leaving 7 bases between them. As DNA, the CDR3 is TGTGCCAGTAACCGCGAGAACACTGAAGCTTTCTTT. This gives the protein CASNRENTEAFF.

The V call is TRBV28, the J call TRBJ2-7; 8 nucleotides match TRBD1. Germline-derived CDR1 and CDR2 are MDHEN and SYDVKM. With 5 bases clipped from V and 0 bases from J, the junction kept 3 bases outside the gene matches. The CDR3 is 14 residues long. The CDR3 is CASSGQGLSYEQYF. For the CDR3, the DNA is TGTGCCAGCAGTGGACAGGGACTCTCCTACGAGCAGTACTTC.

This chain joins TRBV13 and TRBJ1-2; D gene uncertain. V was pared by 5 bases and J by 1 base, with 14 bases between. The CDR3 contains 15 residues. Germline values: CDR1 PRHDT, CDR2 FYEKMQ (reference sequence). CDR3 residues: CASSPSSPFNYGYTF. The CDR3, as DNA: TGTGCCAGCAGCCCAAGTAGTCCCTTTAACTATGGCTACACCTTC.

The chain joins TRBV6-1 to TRBJ2-5; maybe TRBD2 (7 bases). CDR3 length: 20 amino acids. Germline-derived CDR1 and CDR2 are MNHNS and SASEGT. The V end was cut by 2 bases, the J end by 6 bases, with 31 bases between. Written as DNA, the CDR3 is TGTGCCAGCAGTGAAACAGGACTAGTGGGGGGGCTTTCGAGTCGGCAGACCCAGTACTTC. Amino acids: CASSETGLVGGLSSRQTQYF.

The CDR3 DNA is TGTGCCACGCAGCTTCAGGGGGTTTCGGCCGACATTCAGTACTTC. It codes for CATQLQGVSADIQYF. V and J are TRBV7-8 and TRBJ2-4; 7 bases match TRBD1. Unmatched junction bases numbered 17, after V lost 10 bases and J lost 8 bases. The CDR3 loop spans 15 amino acids. In germline, CDR1 is SGHVS, CDR2 FQNEAQ.

The chain has TRBV27 and TRBJ2-7; 9 bases are shared with TRBD2. Trimming took 3 bases from V and 4 from J; bases not matched to a gene: 4. Germline V gene data show CDR1 as MNHEY and CDR2 as SMNVEV (reference sequence). The CDR3 runs to 14 residues. The CDR3 sequence: CASSFGGRGYEQYF. CDR3 bases: TGTGCCAGCAGTTTTGGCGGGAGGGGATACGAGCAGTACTTC.

The rearrangement links TRBV18 to TRBJ1-1; a possible D gene is TRBD1 (6 bases). The V end lost 1 base, the J end lost 0 bases, and 6 bases lay between the germline ends. The germline V gene has CDR1 KGHSH and CDR2 LQKENI. CDR3 size: 14 residues. This CDR3 reads CASSPQGVNTEAFF. The CDR3 region has the DNA TGTGCCAGCTCACCACAGGGGGTGAACACTGAAGCTTTCTTT.

This clone was counted between two and nine times. The chain has TRBV11-3 and TRBJ2-1, with 7 bases that match TRBD2. The CDR3 is 15 residues long. J lost 5 bases, V lost 5 bases, and 9 bases had no gene match. Germline-derived CDR1 and CDR2 are SGHNT and YENEEA. The CDR3 region is CASSNSGGGHNEQFF. The CDR3 bases are TGTGCCAGCAGCAATAGTGGGGGGGGTCACAATGAGCAGTTCTTC.

This chain joins TRBV4-3 and TRBJ1-3; D is uncertain. Trimming cost V 8 bases and J 3 bases, with 5 bases left between them. This CDR3 has 11 amino acids. CDR1 and CDR2 from the germline V gene are LGHNA and YSLEER. This CDR3 is CASHSGNTIYF. The CDR3 DNA reads TGCGCCAGCCACAGTGGAAACACCATATATTTT.

To note about this clone: An end of the junction differs from the germline gene, which may be a read error. The chain carries TRBV10-2 and TRBJ1-2, with 8 nucleotides matching TRBD1. CDR3 length: 15 amino acids. Germline V lookup: CDR1 WSHSY, CDR2 SAAADI. The CDR3 sequence: CASSFGTGTNDGYTF. CDR3 in DNA: TGCGCCAGCAGTTTCGGGACAGGAACTAACGATGGCTACACCTTC.

The V gene is TRBV19, the J gene TRBJ2-1; weak D call: TRBD1 (6 bases). From germline, CDR1 is LNHDA and CDR2 SQIVND (reference sequence). V was pared by 10 bases and J by 4 bases, with 17 bases between. The CDR3 totals 14 residues. The CDR3 region is CATMEQGSYNEQFF. CDR3 coding DNA: TGTGCCACAATGGAACAGGGATCATACAATGAGCAGTTCTTC.

This sequence joins TRBV9 and TRBJ2-7; tentatively, D is TRBD2 (5 bases). The germline V gene has CDR1 SGDLS and CDR2 YYNGEE. Deletions cut 4 bases from V and 2 bases from J, with 13 bases between. The CDR3 is made up of 14 amino acids. CDR3 nucleotides: TGTGCCAGCAGCCCCCCCAGGACTCCCTACGAGCAGTACTTC. Amino acid sequence: CASSPPRTPYEQYF.

Here the CDR3 reads CASSPTGGDNEKLFF. The CDR3 nucleotides are TGTGCCAGCAGTCCCACAGGAGGGGATAATGAAAAACTGTTTTTT. The V gene is TRBV7-9, the J gene TRBJ1-4, with D maybe TRBD1 (5 bases). This CDR3 is 15 amino acids long. Germline CDR1 and CDR2: SEHNR and FQNEAQ (reference sequence). Trimming removed 6 bases at V and 4 bases at J, with 15 bases between.

The rearrangement links TRBV27 to TRBJ1-2; maybe TRBD1 (5 bases). Per germline, CDR1 MNHEY and CDR2 SMNVEV (reference sequence). Trimming left V 3 bases short and J 2 bases short, with 7 bases between. The CDR3 extends over 13 amino acids. Written as DNA, the CDR3 is TGTGCCAGCAGTTTTGGGGGGAACTATGGCTACACCTTC. Translated, it gives CASSFGGNYGYTF.

This chain links TRBV7-2 with TRBJ2-2; D not resolved. Germline CDR1 reads SGHTA; CDR2 reads FQGNSA. Trimming cost V 0 bases and J 6 bases, with 5 bases left between them. This CDR3 is 13 amino acids long. The CDR3 region has the DNA TGTGCCAGCAGCTTAGCGGGCCCCGGGGAGCTGTTTTTT. It is translated as CASSLAGPGELFF.

This chain uses TRBV19 with TRBJ2-5, with TRBD2 as a possible D gene (6 bases). V shed 8 bases and J shed 5 bases, with 12 bases lying between them. The CDR3 loop spans 12 amino acids. CDR1 is LNHDA, CDR2 SQIVND, per germline (reference sequence). The CDR3 loop reads CASSGGGETQYF. The CDR3 DNA reads as TGTGCCAGTTCAGGAGGAGGGGAGACCCAGTACTTC. Filled out from reference TRBV19 and TRBJ2-5, the complete variable domain reads DGGITQSPKYLFRKEGQNVTLSCEQNLNHDAMYWYRQDPGQGLRLIYYSQIVNDFQKGDIAEGYSVSREKKESFPLTVTSAQKNPTAFYLCASSGGGETQYFGPGTRLLVL.

The rearrangement joins TRBV11-3 to TRBJ2-1; no reliable D call. Germline CDR1 and CDR2: SGHNT and YENEEA. The CDR3 runs to 13 residues. Trimming took off 3 bases at V and 8 bases at J, with 11 bases between the two ends. The CDR3 region is CASSFLLSDEQFF. The CDR3 DNA is TGTGCCAGCAGCTTTCTCCTGTCGGATGAGCAGTTCTTC.